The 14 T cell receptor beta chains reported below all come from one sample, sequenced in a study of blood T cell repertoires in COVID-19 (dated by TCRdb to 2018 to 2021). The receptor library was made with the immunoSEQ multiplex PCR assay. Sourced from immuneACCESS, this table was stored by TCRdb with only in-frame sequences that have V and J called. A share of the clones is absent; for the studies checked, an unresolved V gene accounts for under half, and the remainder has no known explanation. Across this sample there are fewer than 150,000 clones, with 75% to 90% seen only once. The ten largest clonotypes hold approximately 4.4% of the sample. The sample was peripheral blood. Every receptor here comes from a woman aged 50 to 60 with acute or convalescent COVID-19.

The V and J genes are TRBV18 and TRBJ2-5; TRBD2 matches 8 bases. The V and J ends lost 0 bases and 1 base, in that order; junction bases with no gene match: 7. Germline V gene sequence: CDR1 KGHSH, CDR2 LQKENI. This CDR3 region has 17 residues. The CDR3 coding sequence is TGTGCCAGCTCACCACCGGGAGCGGGGGCCCTCCAAGAGACCCAGTACTTC. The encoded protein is CASSPPGAGALQETQYF.

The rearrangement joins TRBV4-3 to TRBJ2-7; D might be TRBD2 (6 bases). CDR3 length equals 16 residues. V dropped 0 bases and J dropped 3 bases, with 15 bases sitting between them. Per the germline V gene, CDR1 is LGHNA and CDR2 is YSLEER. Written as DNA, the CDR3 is TGCGCCAGCAGCCAAGATCAGGAGACTAGTCACTACGAGCAGTACTTC. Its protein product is CASSQDQETSHYEQYF.

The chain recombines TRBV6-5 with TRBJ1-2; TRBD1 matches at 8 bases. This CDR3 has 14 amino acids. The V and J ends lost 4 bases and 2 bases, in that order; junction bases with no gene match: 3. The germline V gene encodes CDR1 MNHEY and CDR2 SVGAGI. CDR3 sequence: CASSFRTGNYGYTF. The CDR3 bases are TGTGCCAGCAGTTTTAGGACAGGGAACTATGGCTACACCTTC.

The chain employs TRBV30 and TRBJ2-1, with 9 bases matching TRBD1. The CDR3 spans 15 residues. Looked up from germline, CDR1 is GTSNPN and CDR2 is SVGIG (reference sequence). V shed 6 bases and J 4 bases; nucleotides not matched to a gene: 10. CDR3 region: CACLRGQGLYNEQFF. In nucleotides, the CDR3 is TGTGCCTGCCTTAGGGGACAGGGCCTATACAATGAGCAGTTCTTC.

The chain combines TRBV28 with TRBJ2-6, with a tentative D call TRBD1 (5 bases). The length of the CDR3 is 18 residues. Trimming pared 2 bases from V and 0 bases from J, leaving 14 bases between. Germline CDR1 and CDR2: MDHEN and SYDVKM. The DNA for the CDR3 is TGTGCCAGCAGTTTAAGCCAGGGCCTGCACTCTGGGGCCAACGTCCTGACTTTC. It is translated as CASSLSQGLHSGANVLTF.

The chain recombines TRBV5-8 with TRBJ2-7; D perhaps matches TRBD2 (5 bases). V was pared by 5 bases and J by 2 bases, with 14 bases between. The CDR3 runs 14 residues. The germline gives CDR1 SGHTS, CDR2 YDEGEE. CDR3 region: CASSSTGSPYEQYF. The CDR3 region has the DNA TGTGCCAGCAGTTCCACGGGGAGTCCCTACGAGCAGTACTTC. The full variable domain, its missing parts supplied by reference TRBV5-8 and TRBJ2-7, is EAGVTQSPTHLIKTRGQQATLRCSPISGHTSVYWYQQALGLGLQFLLWYDEGEERNRGNFPPRFSGRQFPNYSSELNVNALELEDSALYLCASSSTGSPYEQYFGPGTRLTVT.

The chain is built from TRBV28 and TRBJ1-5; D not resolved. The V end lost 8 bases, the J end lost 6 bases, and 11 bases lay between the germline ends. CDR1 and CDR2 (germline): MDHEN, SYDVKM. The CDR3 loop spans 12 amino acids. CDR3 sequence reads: CASLIHGQPQHF. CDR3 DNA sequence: TGTGCCAGCTTGATACATGGTCAGCCCCAGCATTTT. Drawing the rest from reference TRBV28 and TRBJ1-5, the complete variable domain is DVKVTQSSRYLVKRTGEKVFLECVQDMDHENMFWYRQDPGLGLRLIYFSYDVKMKEKGDIPEGYSVSREKKERFSLILESASTNQTSMYLCASLIHGQPQHFGDGTRLSIL.

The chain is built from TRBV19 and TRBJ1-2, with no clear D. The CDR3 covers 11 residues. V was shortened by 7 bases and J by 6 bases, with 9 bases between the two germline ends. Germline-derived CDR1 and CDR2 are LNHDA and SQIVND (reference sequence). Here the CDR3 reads CASTTEDGYTF. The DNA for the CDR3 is TGTGCCAGTACGACCGAGGATGGCTACACCTTC.

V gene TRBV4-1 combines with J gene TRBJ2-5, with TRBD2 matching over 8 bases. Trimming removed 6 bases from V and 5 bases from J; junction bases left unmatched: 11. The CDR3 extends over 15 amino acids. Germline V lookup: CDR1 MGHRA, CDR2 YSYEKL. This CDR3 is CASSLRAGGRETQYF. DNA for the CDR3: TGCGCCAGCAGTCTGCGGGCGGGAGGCCGGGAGACCCAGTACTTC.

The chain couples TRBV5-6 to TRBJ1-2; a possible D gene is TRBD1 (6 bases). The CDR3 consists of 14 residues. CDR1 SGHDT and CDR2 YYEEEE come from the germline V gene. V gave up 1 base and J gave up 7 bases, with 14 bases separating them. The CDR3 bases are TGTGCCAGCAGCTTGCGGGGGGCCACAGGTGGCTACACCTTC. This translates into CASSLRGATGGYTF.

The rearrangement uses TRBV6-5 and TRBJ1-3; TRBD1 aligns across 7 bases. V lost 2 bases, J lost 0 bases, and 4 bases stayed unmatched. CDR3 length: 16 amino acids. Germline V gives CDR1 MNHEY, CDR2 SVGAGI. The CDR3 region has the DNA TGTGCCAGCAGTTACACAGGGGTGTACTCTGGAAACACCATATATTTT. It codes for CASSYTGVYSGNTIYF.

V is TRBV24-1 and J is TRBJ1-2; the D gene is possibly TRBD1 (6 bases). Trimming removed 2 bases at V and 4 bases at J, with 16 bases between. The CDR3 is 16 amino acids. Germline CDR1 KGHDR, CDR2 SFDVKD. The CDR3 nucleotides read TGTGCCACCAGTGATTCGAGGACAGACATTGTCTATGGCTACACCTTC. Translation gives CATSDSRTDIVYGYTF.

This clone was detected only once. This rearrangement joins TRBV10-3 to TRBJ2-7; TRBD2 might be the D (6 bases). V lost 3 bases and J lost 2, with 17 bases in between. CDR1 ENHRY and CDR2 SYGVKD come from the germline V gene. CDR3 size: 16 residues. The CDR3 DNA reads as TGTGCCATCAGTGATCAGGAGGGCGCCCATACCTACGAGCAGTACTTC. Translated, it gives CAISDQEGAHTYEQYF.

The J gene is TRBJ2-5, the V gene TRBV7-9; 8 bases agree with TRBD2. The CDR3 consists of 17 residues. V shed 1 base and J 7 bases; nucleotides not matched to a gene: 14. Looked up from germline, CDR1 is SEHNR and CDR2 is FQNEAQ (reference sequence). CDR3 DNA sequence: TGTGCCAGCAGCTTAGGGTCGCTGCGGGGGGCCCATGGGACCCAGTACTTC. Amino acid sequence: CASSLGSLRGAHGTQYF.